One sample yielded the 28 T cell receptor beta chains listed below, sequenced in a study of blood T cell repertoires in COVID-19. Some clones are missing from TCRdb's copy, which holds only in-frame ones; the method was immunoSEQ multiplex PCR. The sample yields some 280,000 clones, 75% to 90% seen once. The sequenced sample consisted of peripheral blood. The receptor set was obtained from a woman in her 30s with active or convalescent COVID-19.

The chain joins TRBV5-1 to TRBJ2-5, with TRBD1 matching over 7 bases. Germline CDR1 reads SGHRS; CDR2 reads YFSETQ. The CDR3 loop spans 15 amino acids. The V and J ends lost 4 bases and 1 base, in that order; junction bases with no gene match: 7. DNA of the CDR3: TGCGCCAGCAGCGGGGCCGGGACAGCCCAAGAGACCCAGTACTTC. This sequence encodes CASSGAGTAQETQYF.

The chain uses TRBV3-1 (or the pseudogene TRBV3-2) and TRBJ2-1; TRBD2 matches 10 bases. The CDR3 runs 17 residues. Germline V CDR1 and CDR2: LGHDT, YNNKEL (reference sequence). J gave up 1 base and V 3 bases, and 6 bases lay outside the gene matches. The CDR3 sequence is CASSHLAGGFSYNEQFF. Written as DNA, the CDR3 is TGTGCCAGCAGCCACTTAGCGGGGGGATTTTCCTACAATGAGCAGTTCTTC.

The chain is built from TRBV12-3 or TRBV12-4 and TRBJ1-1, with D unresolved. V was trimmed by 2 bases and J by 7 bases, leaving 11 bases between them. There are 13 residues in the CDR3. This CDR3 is CASSLNGRVEAFF. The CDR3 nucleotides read TGTGCCAGCAGTTTAAATGGGAGGGTTGAAGCTTTCTTT.

This chain's CDR3 is CASSRAVTGELFF. The CDR3 region has the DNA TGTGCCAGCTCCAGGGCCGTCACCGGGGAGCTGTTTTTT. The chain uses TRBV6-5 and TRBJ2-2, with a possible D match to TRBD1 (5 bases). The CDR3 has 13 amino acids. Germline V gives CDR1 MNHEY, CDR2 SVGAGI. V was pared by 8 bases and J by 4 bases, with 11 bases between.

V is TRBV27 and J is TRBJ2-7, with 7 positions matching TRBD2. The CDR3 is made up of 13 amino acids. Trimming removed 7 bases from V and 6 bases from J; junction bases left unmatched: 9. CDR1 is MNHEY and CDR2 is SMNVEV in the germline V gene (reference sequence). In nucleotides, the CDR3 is TGTGCCAGCAATAAGGGCGGGGGAAGCGAGCAGTACTTC. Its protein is CASNKGGGSEQYF.

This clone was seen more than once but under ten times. The chain's CDR3 is CASSLGGLNTEAFF. The CDR3 DNA is TGTGCCAGCAGCCTCGGGGGGCTGAACACTGAAGCTTTCTTT. The J gene is TRBJ1-1, the V gene TRBV7-2; D is perhaps TRBD1 (6 bases). The CDR3 is 14 amino acids. V was cut by 5 bases and J by 0 bases, with 10 bases left in between. Germline V gene data show CDR1 as SGHTA and CDR2 as FQGNSA.

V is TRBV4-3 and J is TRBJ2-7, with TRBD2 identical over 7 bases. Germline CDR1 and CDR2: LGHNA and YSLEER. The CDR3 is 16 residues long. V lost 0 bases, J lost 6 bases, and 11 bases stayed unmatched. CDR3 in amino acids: CASSQDTGGVGGEQYF. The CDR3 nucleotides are TGCGCCAGCAGCCAAGATACGGGGGGAGTCGGCGGCGAGCAGTACTTC.

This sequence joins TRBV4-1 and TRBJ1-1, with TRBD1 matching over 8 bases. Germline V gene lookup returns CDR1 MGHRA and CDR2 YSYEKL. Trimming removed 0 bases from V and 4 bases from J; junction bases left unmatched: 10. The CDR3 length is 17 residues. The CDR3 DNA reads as TGCGCCAGCAGCCAAGACGGACAGGGTGGGTTGAGCACTGAAGCTTTCTTT. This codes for CASSQDGQGGLSTEAFF.

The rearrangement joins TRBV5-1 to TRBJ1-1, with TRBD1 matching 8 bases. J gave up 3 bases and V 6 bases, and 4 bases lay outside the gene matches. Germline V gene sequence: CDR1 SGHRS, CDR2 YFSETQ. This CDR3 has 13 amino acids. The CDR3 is CASKLQGDTEAFF. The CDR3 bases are TGCGCCAGCAAATTACAGGGGGACACTGAAGCTTTCTTT.

The CDR3 DNA reads TGTGCCAGTAGTACCCCGCGGGGGCGCAGGGGCCGACCTTATAACTATGGCTACACCTTC. Translating gives CASSTPRGRRGRPYNYGYTF. This rearrangement joins TRBV19 to TRBJ1-2; D perhaps matches TRBD1 (6 bases). Germline V lookup: CDR1 LNHDA, CDR2 SQIVND (reference sequence). The CDR3 spans 20 residues. V lost 4 bases, J lost 1 base, and 28 bases lay in between.

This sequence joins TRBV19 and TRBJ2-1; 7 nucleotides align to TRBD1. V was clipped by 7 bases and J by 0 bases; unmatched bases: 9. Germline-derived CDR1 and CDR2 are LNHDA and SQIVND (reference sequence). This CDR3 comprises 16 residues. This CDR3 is CASTPRQGVSYNEQFF. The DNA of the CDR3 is TGTGCCAGTACCCCCCGACAGGGTGTCTCCTACAATGAGCAGTTCTTC.

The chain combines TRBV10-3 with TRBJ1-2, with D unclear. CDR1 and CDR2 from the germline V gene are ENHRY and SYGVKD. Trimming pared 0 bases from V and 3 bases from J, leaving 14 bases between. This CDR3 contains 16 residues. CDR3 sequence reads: CAISESNTPGYYGYTF. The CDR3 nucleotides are TGTGCCATCAGTGAGTCCAACACACCGGGGTACTATGGCTACACCTTC.

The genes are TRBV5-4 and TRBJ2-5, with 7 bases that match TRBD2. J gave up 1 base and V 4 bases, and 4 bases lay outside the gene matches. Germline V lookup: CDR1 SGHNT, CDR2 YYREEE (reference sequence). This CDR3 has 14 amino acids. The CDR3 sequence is CASSAGEIQETQYF. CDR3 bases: TGTGCCAGCAGCGCGGGGGAGATCCAAGAGACCCAGTACTTC.

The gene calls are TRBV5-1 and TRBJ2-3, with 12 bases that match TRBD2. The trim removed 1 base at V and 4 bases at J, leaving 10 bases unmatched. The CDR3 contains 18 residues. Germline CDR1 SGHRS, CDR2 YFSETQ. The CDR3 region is CASSLSASGGAGADTQYF. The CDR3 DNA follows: TGCGCCAGCAGCTTGAGCGCTAGCGGGGGGGCCGGGGCAGATACGCAGTATTTT.

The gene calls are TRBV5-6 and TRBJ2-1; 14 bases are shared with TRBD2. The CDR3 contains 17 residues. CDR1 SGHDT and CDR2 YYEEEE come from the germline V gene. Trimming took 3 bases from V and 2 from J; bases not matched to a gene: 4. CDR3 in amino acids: CASSSGLAGATYNEQFF. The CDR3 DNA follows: TGTGCCAGCAGCTCGGGACTAGCGGGGGCTACCTACAATGAGCAGTTCTTC. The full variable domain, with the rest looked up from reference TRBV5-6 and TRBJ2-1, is DAGVTQSPTHLIKTRGQQVTLRCSPKSGHDTVSWYQQALGQGPQFIFQYYEEEERQRGNFPDRFSGHQFPNYSSELNVNALLLGDSALYLCASSSGLAGATYNEQFFGPGTRLTVL.

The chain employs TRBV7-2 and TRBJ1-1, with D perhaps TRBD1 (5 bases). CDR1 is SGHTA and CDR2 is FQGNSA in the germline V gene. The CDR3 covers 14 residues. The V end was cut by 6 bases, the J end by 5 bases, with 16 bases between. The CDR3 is CASRKVGTDTEAFF. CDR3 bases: TGTGCCAGCAGAAAAGTGGGGACTGATACTGAAGCTTTCTTT.

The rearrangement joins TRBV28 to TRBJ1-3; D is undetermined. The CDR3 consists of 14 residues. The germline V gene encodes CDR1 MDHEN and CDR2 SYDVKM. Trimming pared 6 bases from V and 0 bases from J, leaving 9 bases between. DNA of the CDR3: TGTGCCAGCAGGGACTCCGACTCTGGAAACACCATATATTTT. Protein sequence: CASRDSDSGNTIYF.

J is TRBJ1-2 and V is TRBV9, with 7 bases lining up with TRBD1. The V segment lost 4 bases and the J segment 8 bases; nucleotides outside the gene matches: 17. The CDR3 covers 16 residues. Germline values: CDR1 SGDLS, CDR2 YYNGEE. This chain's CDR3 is CASSPRVTGDVGGYTF. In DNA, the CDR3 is TGTGCCAGCAGCCCTAGGGTCACAGGGGATGTCGGAGGCTACACCTTC.

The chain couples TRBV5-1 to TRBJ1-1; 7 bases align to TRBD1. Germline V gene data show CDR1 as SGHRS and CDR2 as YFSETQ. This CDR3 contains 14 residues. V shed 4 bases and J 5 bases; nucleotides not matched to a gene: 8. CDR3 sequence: CASSRGQEGTEAFF. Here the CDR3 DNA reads TGCGCCAGCAGCCGCGGACAGGAGGGAACTGAAGCTTTCTTT.

The CDR3 sequence: CASSSPGTDTQYF. Written as DNA, the CDR3 is TGTGCCAGCAGCTCTCCGGGAACAGATACGCAGTATTTT. The chain uses TRBV3-1 (or the pseudogene TRBV3-2) and TRBJ2-3, with D possibly matching TRBD2 (5 bases). The germline V and J ends were trimmed by 5 bases and 3 bases, with 9 bases remaining between them. Per germline, CDR1 LGHDT and CDR2 YNNKEL (reference sequence). This CDR3 has 13 residues.

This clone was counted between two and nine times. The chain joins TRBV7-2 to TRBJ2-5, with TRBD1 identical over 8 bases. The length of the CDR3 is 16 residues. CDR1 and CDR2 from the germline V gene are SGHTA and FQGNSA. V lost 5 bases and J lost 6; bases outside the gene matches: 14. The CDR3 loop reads CASSTSGGQGGKTQYF. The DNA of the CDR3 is TGTGCCAGCAGCACCAGTGGTGGACAGGGTGGAAAGACCCAGTACTTC. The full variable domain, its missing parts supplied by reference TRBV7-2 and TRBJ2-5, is GAGVSQSPSNKVTEKGKDVELRCDPISGHTALYWYRQSLGQGLEFLIYFQGNSAPDKSGLPSDRFSAERTGGSVSTLTIQRTQQEDSAVYLCASSTSGGQGGKTQYFGPGTRLLVL.

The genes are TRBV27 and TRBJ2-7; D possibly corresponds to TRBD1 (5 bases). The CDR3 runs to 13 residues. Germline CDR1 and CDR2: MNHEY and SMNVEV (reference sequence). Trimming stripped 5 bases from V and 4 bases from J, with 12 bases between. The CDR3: CASSPAPGYEQYF. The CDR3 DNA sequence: TGTGCCAGCAGTCCCGCCCCAGGGTACGAGCAGTACTTC.

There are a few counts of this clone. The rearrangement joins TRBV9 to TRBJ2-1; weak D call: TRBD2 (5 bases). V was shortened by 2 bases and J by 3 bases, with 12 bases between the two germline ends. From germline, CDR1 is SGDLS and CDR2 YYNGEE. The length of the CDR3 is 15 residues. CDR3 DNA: TGTGCCAGCAGCGTGGATGACTATATCTACAATGAGCAGTTCTTC. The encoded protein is CASSVDDYIYNEQFF.

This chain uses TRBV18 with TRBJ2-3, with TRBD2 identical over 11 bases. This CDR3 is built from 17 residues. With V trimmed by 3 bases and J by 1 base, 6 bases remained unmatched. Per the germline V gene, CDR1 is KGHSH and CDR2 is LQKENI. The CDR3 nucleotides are TGTGCCAGCTCACCGATAGCGGGGGGGCCCGGCACAGATACGCAGTATTTT. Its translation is CASSPIAGGPGTDTQYF.

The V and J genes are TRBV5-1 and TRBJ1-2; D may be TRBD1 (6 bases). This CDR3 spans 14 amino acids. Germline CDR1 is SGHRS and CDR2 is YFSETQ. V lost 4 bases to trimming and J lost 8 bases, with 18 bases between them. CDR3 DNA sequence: TGCGCCAGCAGCCTTTACCAGGGGAACGTGGGCTACACCTTC. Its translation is CASSLYQGNVGYTF.

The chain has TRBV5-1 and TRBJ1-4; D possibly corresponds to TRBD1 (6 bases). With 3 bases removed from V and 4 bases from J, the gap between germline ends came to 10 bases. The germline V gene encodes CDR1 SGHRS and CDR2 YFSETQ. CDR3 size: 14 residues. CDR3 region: CASSWTASNEKLFF. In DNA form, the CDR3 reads TGCGCCAGCAGCTGGACAGCAAGTAATGAAAAACTGTTTTTT. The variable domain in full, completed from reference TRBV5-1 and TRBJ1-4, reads KAGVTQTPRYLIKTRGQQVTLSCSPISGHRSVSWYQQTPGQGLQFLFEYFSETQRNKGNFPGRFSGRQFSNSRSEMNVSTLELGDSALYLCASSWTASNEKLFFGSGTQLSVL.

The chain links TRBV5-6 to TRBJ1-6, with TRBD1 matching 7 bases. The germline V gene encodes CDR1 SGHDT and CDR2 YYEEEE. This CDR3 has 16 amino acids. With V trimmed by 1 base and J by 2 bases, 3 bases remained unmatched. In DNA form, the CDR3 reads TGTGCCAGCAGCTTGAGGGGGACAGCCTATAATTCACCCCTCCACTTT. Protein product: CASSLRGTAYNSPLHF.

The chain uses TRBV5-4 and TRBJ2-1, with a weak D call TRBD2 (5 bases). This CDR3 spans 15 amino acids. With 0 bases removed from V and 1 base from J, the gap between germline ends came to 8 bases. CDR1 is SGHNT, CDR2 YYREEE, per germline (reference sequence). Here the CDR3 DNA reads TGTGCCAGCAGCTTGGACCCGGGGTCCTACAATGAGCAGTTCTTC. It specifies CASSLDPGSYNEQFF.